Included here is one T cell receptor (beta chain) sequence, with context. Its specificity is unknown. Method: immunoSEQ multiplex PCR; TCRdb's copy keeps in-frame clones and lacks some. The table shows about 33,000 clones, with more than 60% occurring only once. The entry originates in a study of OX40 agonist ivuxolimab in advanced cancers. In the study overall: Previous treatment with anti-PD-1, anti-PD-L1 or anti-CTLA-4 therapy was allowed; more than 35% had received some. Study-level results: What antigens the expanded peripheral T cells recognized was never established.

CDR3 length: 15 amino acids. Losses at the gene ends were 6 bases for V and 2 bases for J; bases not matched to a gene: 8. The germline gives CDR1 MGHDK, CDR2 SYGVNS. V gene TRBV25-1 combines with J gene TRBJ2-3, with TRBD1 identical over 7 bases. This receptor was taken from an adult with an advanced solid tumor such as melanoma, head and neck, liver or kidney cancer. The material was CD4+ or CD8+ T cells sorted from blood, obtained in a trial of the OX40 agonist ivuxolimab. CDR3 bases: TGTGCCAGCAGCCCGACAGGGCGACCCACAGATACGCAGTATTTT. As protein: CASSPTGRPTDTQYF.